Listed below are T cell receptor beta chains from one sample, sequenced in a study of beta chain features in type 1 diabetes. This table comes from immunoSEQ multiplex PCR, and its TCRdb copy is limited to in-frame clones, with some not included. The data hold some 290,000 clones, with 13% to 15% observed a single time. Sequencing was done on a sample of naive CD4+ T cells from blood. All receptors come from a young man with type 1 diabetes. CDR3s include the opening cysteine and the closing phenylalanine or tryptophan. A D gene is named only where the DNA matches it firmly. Clone size is not always given. Where it is, it says once, few, many or a class for expanded clones.

TRBJ2-7 . . TRBV28 TGTGCCAGCAGTTCCCAATACGAGCAGTACTTC CASSSQYEQYF
TRBJ1-3 TRBD1 few TRBV29-1 TGCAGCGCCGGGATGACAGGGGTCGGAAACACCATATATTTT CSAGMTGVGNTIYF
TRBJ2-1 . . TRBV28 TGTGCCAGCACCGGGAGGGGGCAGGAGCAGTTCTTC CASTGRGQEQFF
TRBJ2-1 . few TRBV20-1 TGCAGTGCTAGAACAAATGAGCAGTTCTTC CSARTNEQFF
TRBJ2-3 TRBD1 few TRBV7-8 TGTGCCAGCAGCCTAGGGACAGCCTATAGCACAGATACGCAGTATTTT CASSLGTAYSTDTQYF
TRBJ1-5 . . TRBV28 TGTGCCAGCAGTTTATACAGTCAGCCCCAGCATTTT CASSLYSQPQHF
TRBJ1-5 TRBD1 few TRBV30 TGTGCCTGGGCCCGGGGAGGGACAGGGGCAAATCAGCCCCAGCATTTT CAWARGGTGANQPQHF
TRBJ2-1 . few TRBV29-1 TGCAGCGTTGCTAGTGGGAGCGATGAGCAGTTCTTC CSVASGSDEQFF
TRBJ2-3 . few TRBV7-9 TGTGCCAGCAGCCAAGAGCCCAACAGGATAGATACGCAGTATTTT CASSQEPNRIDTQYF
TRBJ2-3 . . TRBV29-1 TGCAGCGTTGAGGGCAGCACAGATACGCAGTATTTT CSVEGSTDTQYF
TRBJ2-1 TRBD2 few TRBV5-1 TGCGCCAGCACCGGTTCCGGGACTAGTCACAATGAGCAGTTCTTC CASTGSGTSHNEQFF
TRBJ2-1 . . TRBV6-6 TGTGCCAGCAGTTACGGTAGCCCCAGGGGGCAGTTCTTC CASSYGSPRGQFF
TRBJ1-3 . . TRBV9 TGTGCCAGCAGCGTAGCTCAAGCGAGCTCTGGAAACACCATATATTTT CASSVAQASSGNTIYF
TRBJ1-1 . few TRBV4-2 TGTGCCAGCAGCCAACCCAACCAGGGAACCACTGAAGCTTTCTTT CASSQPNQGTTEAFF
TRBJ2-1 TRBD2 few TRBV18 TGTGCCAGCTCAACGAACCCACCCGGGACTATTCTTAACAATGAGCAGTTCTTC CASSTNPPGTILNNEQFF
TRBJ2-7 TRBD2 . TRBV28 TGTGCCAGCAGTTTTGGCGGGAGGGTTTACGAGCAGTACTTC CASSFGGRVYEQYF
TRBJ1-4 . . TRBV4-3 TGCGCCAGCAGCCAAGAGTACAGAACTAATGAAAAACTGTTTTTT CASSQEYRTNEKLFF
TRBJ1-2 . few TRBV5-4 TGTGCCAGCAGCTCCGTCCCGGGACTCGACTATGGCTACACCTTC CASSSVPGLDYGYTF
TRBJ2-7 TRBD2 few TRBV7-2 TGTGCCAGCAGCTTGCTGGGGGGACTAAGTATCCTCTACGAGCAGTACTTC CASSLLGGLSILYEQYF
TRBJ2-1 . . TRBV5-4 TGTGCCAGCAGCTCATGGACGGGGAATGAGCAGTTCTTC CASSSWTGNEQFF
TRBJ2-3 TRBD2 few TRBV7-8 TGTGCCAGCAGCCCTCTTGGGGGAGGCGGGAGTTTTATAGATACGCAGTATTTT CASSPLGGGGSFIDTQYF
TRBJ2-5 TRBD2 . TRBV14 TGTGCCAGCAGCGCGTATCGGACTAGCTCCGGAGAGACCCAGTACTTC CASSAYRTSSGETQYF
TRBJ2-2 TRBD2 . TRBV11-1 TGTGCCAGCAGCTTTGCACTAGCGGGAACCGGGGAGCTGTTTTTT CASSFALAGTGELFF
TRBJ2-1 TRBD2 . TRBV2 TGTGCCAGCAGTGAACTAGCGGGAGACAATGAGCAGTTCTTC CASSELAGDNEQFF
TRBJ2-1 TRBD2 . TRBV7-9 TGTGCCAGCAGCTTCCGACTAGCGGGCAATAATGAGCAGTTCTTC CASSFRLAGNNEQFF
TRBJ2-7 TRBD2 . TRBV7-2 TGTGCCAGCAGCTTAGCGTTGACTAGCGGGAGGGCCGGGACCTACGAGCAGTACTTC CASSLALTSGRAGTYEQYF
TRBJ2-7 . few TRBV7-2 TGTGCCAGCAGCTTTGAGGCGGGTCCCTACGAGCAGTACTTC CASSFEAGPYEQYF
TRBJ2-7 TRBD1 few TRBV15 TGTGCCACCAGCAGCAGGACAGGGGCTTACTACGAGCAGTACTTC CATSSRTGAYYEQYF
TRBJ2-1 . . TRBV12-5 TGTGCTAGTGGCCTCCGGGACTTCTCTTACAATGAGCAGTTCTTC CASGLRDFSYNEQFF
TRBJ1-5 . . TRBV19 TGTGCCAGTAGACTCGGGACTGGGGGCAATCAGCCCCAGCATTTT CASRLGTGGNQPQHF
TRBJ1-5 . few TRBV27 TGTGCCAGCAGTTTCGAGGCCCCAGGGCTAAGCCAGCCCCAGCATTTT CASSFEAPGLSQPQHF
TRBJ2-7 TRBD2 few TRBV19 TGTGCCAGTAGTACTTTACTAGCGGGAGGGTTCGACGAGCAGTACTTC CASSTLLAGGFDEQYF
TRBJ1-5 TRBD1 . TRBV15 TGTGCCACCCGCTCGGACAGGGTATCGATAGGGAATCAGCCCCAGCATTTT CATRSDRVSIGNQPQHF
TRBJ2-5 . . TRBV7-2 TGTGCCAGCAGCTCCGCGCGGGAAGAGACCCAGTACTTC CASSSAREETQYF
TRBJ1-2 TRBD1 few TRBV7-2 TGTGCCAGCAGCTTACCAGGGACAGTCGACTACACCTTC CASSLPGTVDYTF
TRBJ2-7 . few TRBV5-6 TGTGCCAGCAGCTTTCAGTCGGGTACCTACGAGCAGTACTTC CASSFQSGTYEQYF
TRBJ2-6 . . TRBV5-1 TGCGCCAGCGAGGGGGGGGCACACTCTGGGGCCAACGTCCTGACTTTC CASEGGAHSGANVLTF
TRBJ1-4 . . TRBV7-3 TGTGCCAGCAGTTCCGGGATTAATGAAAAACTGTTTTTT CASSSGINEKLFF
TRBJ2-5 TRBD1 . TRBV19 TGTGCCAGTAGTCTTTGGGACAGCGGCCAAGAGACCCAGTACTTC CASSLWDSGQETQYF
TRBJ1-2 TRBD1 . TRBV18 TGTGCCAGCTCACCGGGACAGGAGGGCGTTTTCTTC CASSPGQEGVFF
TRBJ1-1 TRBD1 few TRBV28 TGTGCCAGCACGACAGGGTTATTATCTGAAGCTTTCTTT CASTTGLLSEAFF
TRBJ2-6 TRBD1 . TRBV18 TGTGCCAGCTCACCAATCCAGGGGGTGGAACCTGGGGCCAACGTCCTGACTTTC CASSPIQGVEPGANVLTF
TRBJ1-1 TRBD1 . TRBV7-9 TGTGCCAGCAGCTCTAGGACAGGGGGAGCTTTCTTT CASSSRTGGAFF
TRBJ1-2 . . TRBV28 TGTGCCAGCAGTTTGGGCAGGGAAGATGGCTACACCTTC CASSLGREDGYTF